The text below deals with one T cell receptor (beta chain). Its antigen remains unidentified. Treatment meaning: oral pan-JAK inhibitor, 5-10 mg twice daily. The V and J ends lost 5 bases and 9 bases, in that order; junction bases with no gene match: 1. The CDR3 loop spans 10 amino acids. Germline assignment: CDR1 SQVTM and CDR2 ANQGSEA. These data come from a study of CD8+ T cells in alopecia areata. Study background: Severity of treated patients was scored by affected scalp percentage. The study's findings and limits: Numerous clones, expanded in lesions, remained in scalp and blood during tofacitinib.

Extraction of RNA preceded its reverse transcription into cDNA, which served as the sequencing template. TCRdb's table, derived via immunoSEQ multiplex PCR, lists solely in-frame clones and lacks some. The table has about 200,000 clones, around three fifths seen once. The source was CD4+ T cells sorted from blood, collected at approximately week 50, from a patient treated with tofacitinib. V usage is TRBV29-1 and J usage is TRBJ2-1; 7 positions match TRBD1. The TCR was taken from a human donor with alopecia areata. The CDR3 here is CSVRQGEQFF. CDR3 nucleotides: TGCAGCGTTCGACAGGGTGAGCAGTTCTTC.